In this sample, the clone carrying this T cell receptor (beta chain) turned up a few times. The data were obtained in a study of blood T cells in healthy people across ages. Primed by a sample-barcoded 5' primer and a J-beta primer mix, a second PCR proceeded for 7 to 11 cycles. TCRdb reprocessed the 5' RACE reads with MiXCR, giving one entry per CDR3 protein. The sample has 1.5 million to 2 million distinct CDR3 sequences, about 28% seen once. Every sample gave at least 6 micrograms of total RNA when it was extracted. Sample: blood. The TCR originated in a woman aged 30 to 39 in good health.

CDR3 nucleotides: TGCGCCAGCAGCCAAGATTTTTTGGGGGGAGAGACCCAGTACTTC. Protein: CASSQDFLGGETQYF. The chain couples TRBV4-3 to TRBJ2-5; weak D call: TRBD2 (6 bases). V lost 0 bases and J 4 bases, leaving 12 bases between the germline ends. The CDR3 spans 15 residues. The germline CDR1 and CDR2 sequences are LGHNA and YSLEER.